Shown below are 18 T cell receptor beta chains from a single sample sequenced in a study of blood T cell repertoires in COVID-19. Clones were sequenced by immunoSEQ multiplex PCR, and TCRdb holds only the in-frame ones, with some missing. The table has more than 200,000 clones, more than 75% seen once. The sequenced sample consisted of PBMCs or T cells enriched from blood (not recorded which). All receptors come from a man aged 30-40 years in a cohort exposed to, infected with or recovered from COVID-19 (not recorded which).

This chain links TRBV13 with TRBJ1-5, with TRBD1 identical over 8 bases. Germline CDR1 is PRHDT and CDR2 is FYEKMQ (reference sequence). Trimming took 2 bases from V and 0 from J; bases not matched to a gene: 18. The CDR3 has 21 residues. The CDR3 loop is CASSLITWDRLDGNSNQPQHF. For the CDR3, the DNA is TGTGCCAGCAGCTTAATAACATGGGACAGGCTTGACGGGAATAGCAATCAGCCCCAGCATTTT.

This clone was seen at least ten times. The CDR3 DNA reads as TGTGCCAGCAGCTTAGATCTTGGCAGCTCCTACGAGCAGTACTTC. It is translated as CASSLDLGSSYEQYF. This chain joins TRBV11-2 and TRBJ2-7; D not certain. The CDR3 loop spans 15 amino acids. V was trimmed by 0 bases and J by 0 bases, leaving 9 bases between them. Germline V gene data show CDR1 as SGHAT and CDR2 as FQNNGV.

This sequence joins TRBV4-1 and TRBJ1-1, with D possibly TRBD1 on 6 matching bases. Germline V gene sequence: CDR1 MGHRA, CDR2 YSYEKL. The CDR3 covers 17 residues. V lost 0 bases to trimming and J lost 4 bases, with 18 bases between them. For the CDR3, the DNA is TGCGCCAGCAGCCAAGAATACGAGGACAGACGGATCACTGAAGCTTTCTTT. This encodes CASSQEYEDRRITEAFF.

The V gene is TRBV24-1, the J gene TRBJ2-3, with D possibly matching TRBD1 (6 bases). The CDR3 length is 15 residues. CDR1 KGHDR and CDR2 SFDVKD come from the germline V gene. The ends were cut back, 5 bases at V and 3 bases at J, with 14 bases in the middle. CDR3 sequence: CATSAGWGRTDTQYF. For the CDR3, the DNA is TGTGCCACCAGTGCGGGTTGGGGGCGGACAGATACGCAGTATTTT.

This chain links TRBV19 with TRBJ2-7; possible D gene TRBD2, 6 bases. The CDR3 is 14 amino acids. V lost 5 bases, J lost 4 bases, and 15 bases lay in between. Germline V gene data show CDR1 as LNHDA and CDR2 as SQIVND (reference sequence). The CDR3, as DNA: TGTGCCAGTAGTTTCGGGATTAGCGGATACGAGCAGTACTTC. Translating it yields CASSFGISGYEQYF.

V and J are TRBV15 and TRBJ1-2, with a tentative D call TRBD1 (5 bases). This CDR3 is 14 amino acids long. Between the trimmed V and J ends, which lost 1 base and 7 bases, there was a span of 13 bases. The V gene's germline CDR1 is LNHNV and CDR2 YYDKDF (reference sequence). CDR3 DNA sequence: TGTGCCACCAGCAGAGGGGGATCGGGACTTGGCTACACCTTC. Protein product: CATSRGGSGLGYTF.

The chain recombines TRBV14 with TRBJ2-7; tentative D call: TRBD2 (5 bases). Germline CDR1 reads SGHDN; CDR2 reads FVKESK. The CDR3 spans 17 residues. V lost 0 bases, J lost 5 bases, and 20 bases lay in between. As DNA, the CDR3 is TGTGCCAGCAGCCAAGAAGTTCGCGTAGCGTTTAGCGACGAGCAGTACTTC. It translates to CASSQEVRVAFSDEQYF.

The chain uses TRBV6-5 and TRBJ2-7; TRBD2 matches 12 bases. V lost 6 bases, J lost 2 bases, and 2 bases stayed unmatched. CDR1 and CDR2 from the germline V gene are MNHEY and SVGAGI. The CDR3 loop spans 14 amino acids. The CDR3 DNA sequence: TGTGCCAGCAGAGGACTAGCGGGACCCTACGAGCAGTACTTC. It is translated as CASRGLAGPYEQYF.

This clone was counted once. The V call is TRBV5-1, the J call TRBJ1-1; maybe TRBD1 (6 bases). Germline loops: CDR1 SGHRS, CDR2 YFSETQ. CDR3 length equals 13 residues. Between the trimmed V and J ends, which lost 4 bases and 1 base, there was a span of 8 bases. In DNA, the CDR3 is TGCGCCAGCAGCGGGGGACAGAACACTGAAGCTTTCTTT. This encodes CASSGGQNTEAFF.

The CDR3 sequence: CASQSTGVAEAFF. The CDR3, as DNA: TGTGCCAGCCAGTCTACAGGGGTCGCTGAAGCTTTCTTT. This chain links TRBV15 with TRBJ1-1; TRBD1 agrees at 7 bases. The germline V gene encodes CDR1 LNHNV and CDR2 YYDKDF (reference sequence). The CDR3 runs 13 residues. The junction had 11 bases not matched to a gene; V was cut back by 10 bases and J by 6 bases. Full variable domain (remainder filled in from reference TRBV15 and TRBJ1-1): DAMVIQNPRYQVTQFGKPVTLSCSQTLNHNVMYWYQQKSSQAPKLLFHYYDKDFNNEADTPDNFQSRRPNTSFCFLDIRSPGLGDTAMYLCASQSTGVAEAFFGQGTRLTVV.

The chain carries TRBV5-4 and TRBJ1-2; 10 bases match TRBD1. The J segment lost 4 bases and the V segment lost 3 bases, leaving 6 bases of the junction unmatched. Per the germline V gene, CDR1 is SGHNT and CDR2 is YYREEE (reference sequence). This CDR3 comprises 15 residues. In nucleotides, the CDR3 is TGTGCCAGCAGCTCTAGACAGGGGGCAGGCTATGGCTACACCTTC. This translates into CASSSRQGAGYGYTF.

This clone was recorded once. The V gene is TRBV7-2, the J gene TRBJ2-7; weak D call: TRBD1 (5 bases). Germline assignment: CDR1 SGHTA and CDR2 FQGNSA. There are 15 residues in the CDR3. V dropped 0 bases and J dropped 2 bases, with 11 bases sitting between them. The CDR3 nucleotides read TGTGCCAGCAGCTTAGCAGGACAATTCGCCTACGAGCAGTACTTC. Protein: CASSLAGQFAYEQYF.

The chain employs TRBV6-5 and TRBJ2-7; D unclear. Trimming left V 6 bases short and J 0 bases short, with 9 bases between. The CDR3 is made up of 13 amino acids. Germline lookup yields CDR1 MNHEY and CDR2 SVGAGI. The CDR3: CASRKRSSYEQYF. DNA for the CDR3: TGTGCCAGCAGAAAGAGGAGCTCCTACGAGCAGTACTTC.

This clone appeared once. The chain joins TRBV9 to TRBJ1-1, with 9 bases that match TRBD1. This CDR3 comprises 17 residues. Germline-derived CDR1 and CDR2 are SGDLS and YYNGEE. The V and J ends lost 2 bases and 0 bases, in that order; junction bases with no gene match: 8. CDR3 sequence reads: CASSVDPGTGMNTEAFF. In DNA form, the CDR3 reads TGTGCCAGCAGCGTTGATCCCGGGACAGGGATGAACACTGAAGCTTTCTTT.

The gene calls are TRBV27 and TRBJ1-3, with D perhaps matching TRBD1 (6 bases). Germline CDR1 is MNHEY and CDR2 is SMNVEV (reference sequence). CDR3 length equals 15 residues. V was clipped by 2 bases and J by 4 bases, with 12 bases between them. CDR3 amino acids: CASSLSRGSGNTIYF. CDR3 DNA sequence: TGTGCCAGCAGTTTAAGCAGGGGAAGCGGAAACACCATATATTTT.

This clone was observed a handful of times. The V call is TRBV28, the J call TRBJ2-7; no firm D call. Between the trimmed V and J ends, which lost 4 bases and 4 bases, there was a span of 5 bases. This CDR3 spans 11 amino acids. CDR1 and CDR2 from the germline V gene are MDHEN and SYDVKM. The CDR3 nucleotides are TGTGCCAGCAGTTCAAAATACGAGCAGTACTTC. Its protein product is CASSSKYEQYF.

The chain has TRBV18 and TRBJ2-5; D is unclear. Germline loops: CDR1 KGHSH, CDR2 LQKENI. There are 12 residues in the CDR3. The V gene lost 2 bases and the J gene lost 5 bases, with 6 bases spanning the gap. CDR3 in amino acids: CASSPAEETQYF. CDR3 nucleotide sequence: TGTGCCAGCTCACCAGCTGAGGAGACCCAGTACTTC.

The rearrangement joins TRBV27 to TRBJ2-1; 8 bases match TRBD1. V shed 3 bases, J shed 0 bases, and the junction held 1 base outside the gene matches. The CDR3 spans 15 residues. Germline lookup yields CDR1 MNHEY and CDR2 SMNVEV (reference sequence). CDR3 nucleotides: TGTGCCAGCAGTTTGGACAGGGTCTCCTACAATGAGCAGTTCTTC. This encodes CASSLDRVSYNEQFF.